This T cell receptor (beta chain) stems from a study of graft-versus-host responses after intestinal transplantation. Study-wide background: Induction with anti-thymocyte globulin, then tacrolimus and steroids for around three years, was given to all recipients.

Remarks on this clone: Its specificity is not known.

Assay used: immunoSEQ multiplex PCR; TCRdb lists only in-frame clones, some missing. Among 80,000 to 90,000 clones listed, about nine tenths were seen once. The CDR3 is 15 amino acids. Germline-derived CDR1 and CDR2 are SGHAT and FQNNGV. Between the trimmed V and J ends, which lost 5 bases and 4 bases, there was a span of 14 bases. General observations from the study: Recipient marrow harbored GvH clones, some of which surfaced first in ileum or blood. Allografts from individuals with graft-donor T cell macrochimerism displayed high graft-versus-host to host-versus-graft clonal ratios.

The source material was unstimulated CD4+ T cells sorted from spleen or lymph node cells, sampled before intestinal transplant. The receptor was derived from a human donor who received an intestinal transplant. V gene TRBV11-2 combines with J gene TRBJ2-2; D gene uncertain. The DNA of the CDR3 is TGTGCCAGCAGCCCCAGTAGGCCCCGCACCGGGGAGCTGTTTTTT. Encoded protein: CASSPSRPRTGELFF. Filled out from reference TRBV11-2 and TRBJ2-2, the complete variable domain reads EAGVAQSPRYKIIEKRQSVAFWCNPISGHATLYWYQQILGQGPKLLIQFQNNGVVDDSQLPKDRFSAERLKGVDSTLKIQPAKLEDSAVYLCASSPSRPRTGELFFGEGSRLTVL.